This is a list of T cell receptor beta chains from one sample in a study of blood T cell repertoires in COVID-19. Only in-frame clones appear in the TCRdb table, and some are missing; sequencing was by immunoSEQ multiplex PCR. The sample records under 200,000 clones, 86% being singletons. The sample comprised peripheral blood. The receptors come from a woman aged 55-70 years with COVID-19, enrolled during active disease. The CDR3 runs from the conserved cysteine through the conserved F or W. A D gene is named only where the DNA matches it firmly. Only some rows state a clone size, as once, few, many or a class for expanded clones.

>TRBV11-3|.|.|TRBJ1-1
CASSLTQNTEAFF
TGTGCCAGCAGCTTAACACAGAACACTGAAGCTTTCTTT
>TRBV11-2|.|.|TRBJ2-1
CASSLGTGQLYNEQFF
TGTGCCAGCAGTCTAGGAACGGGACAACTCTACAATGAGCAGTTCTTC
>TRBV20-1|.|once|TRBJ1-1
CSASPRATEAFF
TGCAGTGCCAGTCCCAGGGCCACTGAAGCTTTCTTT
>TRBV6-2/TRBV6-3|.|.|TRBJ1-1
CASSYSMAGSRGTEAFF
TGTGCCAGCAGTTACTCGATGGCGGGGTCGCGGGGCACTGAAGCTTTCTTT
>TRBV5-8|.|.|TRBJ1-1
CASSLAVGPYAEAFF
TGTGCCAGCAGCTTGGCCGTGGGGCCGTACGCTGAAGCTTTCTTT
>TRBV29-1|.|.|TRBJ1-5
CSVVFGVGQPQHF
TGCAGCGTTGTGTTCGGGGTTGGGCAGCCCCAGCATTTT
>TRBV7-2|.|.|TRBJ2-1
CASSPIRGQGYNEQFF
TGTGCCAGCAGCCCAATCAGGGGTCAGGGCTACAATGAGCAGTTCTTC
>TRBV5-1|TRBD1|.|TRBJ2-7
CASQVAPGGHYEQYF
TGCGCCAGCCAAGTAGCGCCAGGGGGCCACTACGAGCAGTACTTC
>TRBV11-1|TRBD2|.|TRBJ2-3
CASSLLLAGGADTQYF
TGTGCCAGCAGCCTCCTACTAGCGGGAGGAGCAGATACGCAGTATTTT
>TRBV28|TRBD1|.|TRBJ1-4
CASQTGDSNEKLFF
TGTGCCAGCCAAACAGGGGACTCTAATGAAAAACTGTTTTTT
>TRBV5-8|TRBD2|.|TRBJ2-7
CASSSILAGVRYEQYF
TGTGCCAGCAGCTCAATCCTAGCGGGAGTAAGGTACGAGCAGTACTTC
>TRBV7-3|TRBD1|.|TRBJ2-3
CASSIGTGGWADTQYF
TGTGCCAGCAGCATCGGGACAGGGGGCTGGGCAGATACGCAGTATTTT
>TRBV6-2/TRBV6-3|TRBD2|.|TRBJ2-1
CASSYSPPAGIYNEQFF
TGTGCCAGCAGTTACTCTCCCCCAGCGGGGATCTACAATGAGCAGTTCTTC
>TRBV6-6|TRBD2|.|TRBJ2-7
CASSLAGGHYEQYF
TGTGCCAGTTCCCTAGCGGGAGGGCACTACGAGCAGTACTTC
>TRBV5-6|.|.|TRBJ2-7
CASSGTGPYEQYF
TGTGCCAGCAGCGGTACAGGGCCCTACGAGCAGTACTTC
>TRBV14|.|few|TRBJ2-7
CASSHRRLGYEQYF
TGTGCCAGCAGCCATCGCAGGTTGGGCTACGAGCAGTACTTC
>TRBV27|.|.|TRBJ2-7
CASSPLSGGIAYEQYF
TGTGCCAGCAGCCCCTTAAGTGGGGGGATAGCGTACGAGCAGTACTTC
>TRBV5-4|TRBD1|once|TRBJ1-2
CASSPTGGYGYTF
TGTGCCAGCAGTCCGACAGGGGGATATGGCTACACCTTC
>TRBV13|TRBD1|once|TRBJ1-2
CASSLGVFLRGRGYGYTF
TGTGCCAGCAGCTTAGGCGTTTTTTTAAGGGGGCGCGGCTATGGCTACACCTTC
>TRBV5-4|TRBD1|once|TRBJ2-5
CASSSVDRATQETQYF
TGTGCCAGCAGCTCCGTGGACAGGGCGACACAAGAGACCCAGTACTTC
>TRBV5-6|TRBD1|few|TRBJ1-2
CASSIDRGNGYTF
TGTGCCAGCAGCATCGACAGGGGTAACGGCTACACCTTC
>TRBV2|TRBD1|.|TRBJ2-4
CASSPRDRGLIKNIQYF
TGTGCCAGCAGTCCCCGGGACAGGGGGCTTATCAAAAACATTCAGTACTTC
>TRBV7-3|TRBD1|.|TRBJ1-1
CASSLGQANTEAFF
TGTGCCAGCAGCCTGGGACAGGCGAACACTGAAGCTTTCTTT
>TRBV27|TRBD2|few|TRBJ2-7
CASRPLLAARIVQYF
TGTGCCAGCAGACCTCTCCTAGCGGCGCGAATCGTGCAGTACTTC
>TRBV19|.|.|TRBJ2-3
CASSIVQDTQYF
TGTGCCAGTAGTATAGTTCAAGATACGCAGTATTTT
>TRBV27|.|.|TRBJ1-2
CASSIRPGGTYGYTF
TGTGCCAGCAGCATACGACCTGGGGGGACCTATGGCTACACCTTC
>TRBV24-1|TRBD1|.|TRBJ2-6
CATSDTRDRVSGANVLTF
TGTGCCACCAGTGATACCCGGGACAGGGTCTCTGGGGCCAACGTCCTGACTTTC
>TRBV6-5|.|.|TRBJ2-1
CASSYGTGFNNEQFF
TGTGCCAGCAGTTATGGGACTGGATTTAACAATGAGCAGTTCTTC
>TRBV10-3|TRBD1|.|TRBJ2-5
CAIRPDRGKETQYF
TGTGCCATCAGACCGGACAGGGGAAAGGAGACCCAGTACTTC
>TRBV19|.|.|TRBJ2-1
CASSRGGEQFF
TGTGCCAGTAGTCGGGGTGGAGAGCAGTTCTTC
>TRBV28|.|.|TRBJ2-2
CATGVRGIRTGELFF
TGTGCCACCGGGGTGCGGGGTATTCGCACCGGGGAGCTGTTTTTT
>TRBV21-1|.|.|TRBJ2-7
CASSKVREGTSGMSYEQYF
TGTGCCAGCAGCAAGGTCCGGGAAGGGACTAGCGGGATGAGCTACGAGCAGTACTTC
>TRBV4-1|TRBD2|.|TRBJ2-3
CASSQEASGGTDTQYF
TGCGCCAGCAGCCAAGAAGCTAGCGGGGGCACAGATACGCAGTATTTT
>TRBV24-1|.|.|TRBJ1-2
CATSESGRYGYTF
TGTGCCACCAGTGAGTCGGGAAGGTATGGCTACACCTTC
>TRBV14|TRBD1|.|TRBJ1-1
CASSQGDRGHTEAFF
TGTGCCAGCAGCCAAGGAGACAGGGGTCACACTGAAGCTTTCTTT
>TRBV29-1|TRBD2|.|TRBJ2-3
CSASGTSGSVRQYF
TGCAGCGCTTCCGGGACTAGCGGGAGTGTGCGGCAGTATTTT
>TRBV18|.|.|TRBJ2-7
CASSLEYEQYF
TGTGCCAGCTCACTAGAATACGAGCAGTACTTC
>TRBV4-1|TRBD1|.|TRBJ2-2
CASSQDKGQANTGELFF
TGCGCCAGCAGCCAAGATAAGGGACAGGCGAACACCGGGGAGCTGTTTTTT
>TRBV19|.|.|TRBJ1-5
CASSMRRLNQPQHF
TGTGCCAGTAGTATGCGGCGCCTAAATCAGCCCCAGCATTTT
>TRBV11-3|TRBD1|once|TRBJ2-7
CASSLAGQGSEQYF
TGTGCCAGCAGCTTAGCGGGACAGGGATCCGAGCAGTACTTC
>TRBV20-1|TRBD2|.|TRBJ2-3
CSASTSGWGDTQYF
TGCAGTGCTAGTACTAGCGGGTGGGGGGATACGCAGTATTTT
>TRBV7-8|TRBD1|once|TRBJ2-7
CASSRPGQGVREQYF
TGTGCCAGCAGCCGACCGGGACAGGGAGTGAGGGAGCAGTACTTC
>TRBV7-2|.|once|TRBJ2-7
CASSLAGLARNEQYF
TGTGCCAGCAGCTTAGCGGGACTCGCTAGGAACGAGCAGTACTTC
>TRBV11-2|.|.|TRBJ1-3
CASSLKLGGNTIYF
TGTGCCAGCAGCCTGAAATTGGGGGGGAACACCATATATTTT
>TRBV24-1|.|.|TRBJ2-3
CATSGWRTATDTQYF
TGTGCCACCAGTGGTTGGAGGACAGCCACAGATACGCAGTATTTT
>TRBV6-5|.|.|TRBJ1-2
CASSPLNQAAHGYTF
TGTGCCAGCAGTCCACTCAACCAGGCTGCTCATGGCTACACCTTC
>TRBV5-6|TRBD2|.|TRBJ2-5
CASSLATSGSRETQYF
TGTGCCAGCAGCTTGGCCACTAGCGGGAGTCGAGAGACCCAGTACTTC
>TRBV28|TRBD1|.|TRBJ1-4
CASSLPGQGRLELFF
TGTGCCAGCAGTTTGCCTGGACAGGGAAGGTTAGAACTGTTTTTT
>TRBV30|.|.|TRBJ2-3
CAWSVQDTDTQYF
TGTGCCTGGAGTGTACAGGACACAGATACGCAGTATTTT
>TRBV27|.|few|TRBJ2-7
CASSLDYREQYF
TGTGCCAGCAGTTTAGACTATCGCGAGCAGTACTTC
>TRBV28|.|.|TRBJ2-5
CASTNQRAQRETQYF
TGTGCCAGCACAAACCAGCGGGCCCAGAGGGAGACCCAGTACTTC
>TRBV6-6|.|.|TRBJ2-3
CASSRGGGSELVTQYF
TGTGCCAGCAGCCGAGGGGGCGGGAGTGAGTTGGTTACGCAGTATTTT
>TRBV4-1|.|.|TRBJ1-1
CASSQPGGQGRGNTEAFF
TGCGCCAGCAGCCAACCCGGGGGGCAGGGGAGAGGGAACACTGAAGCTTTCTTT
>TRBV7-2|.|.|TRBJ2-1
CASSLVSQGGGEQFF
TGTGCCAGCAGCTTAGTTTCCCAGGGAGGCGGTGAGCAGTTCTTC
>TRBV7-9|TRBD1|once|TRBJ1-1
CASSEQGVMNTEAFF
TGTGCCAGCAGCGAACAGGGGGTCATGAACACTGAAGCTTTCTTT
>TRBV6-2/TRBV6-3|.|.|TRBJ2-7
CASSPGVLYEQYF
TGTGCCAGCAGTCCAGGGGTCCTCTACGAGCAGTACTTC
>TRBV5-6|.|.|TRBJ2-7
CASSLYNSYEQYF
TGTGCCAGCAGCTTGTACAACTCCTACGAGCAGTACTTC
>TRBV4-3|TRBD1|.|TRBJ1-3
CASSQDAGGFGNTIYF
TGCGCCAGCAGCCAAGATGCAGGGGGTTTCGGAAACACCATATATTTT